The entry that follows covers one T cell receptor beta chain sequence. Its target is not known. The data were taken from a study of cytomegalovirus exposure and HLA in healthy donors. The PCR employed 60 Vbeta primers together with 13 Jbeta primers. Here immunoSEQ multiplex PCR was the method, and the copy in TCRdb shows in-frame clones only, minus some. Of about 170,000 clones in the sample, more than 80% were seen once. Study outcomes and limitations: Presence/absence analyses took donor sequencing depth as roughly uniform. The majority of CMV-associated TCR beta chains were reported as apparently HLA-restricted in a later analysis.

The CDR3 is made up of 12 amino acids. V shed 3 bases and J shed 0 bases, with 5 bases lying between them. From germline, CDR1 is GTSNPN and CDR2 SVGIG (reference sequence). The V gene is TRBV30, the J gene TRBJ1-1; D gene uncertain. The receptor comes from a woman aged 18 to 35 in good health and CMV-seronegative. The sample comprised PBMCs. CDR3 amino acids: CAWRELNTEAFF. CDR3 nucleotide sequence: TGTGCCTGGAGAGAGCTGAACACTGAAGCTTTCTTT.